This T cell receptor beta chain comes out of a study of T cell changes during pregnancy in multiple sclerosis. Some clones are missing from TCRdb's copy, which holds only in-frame ones; the method was immunoSEQ multiplex PCR. Of approximately 100,000 clones in the sample, around nine tenths were seen once. V was clipped by 6 bases and J by 0 bases; unmatched bases: 3. The CDR3 sequence is 15 residues long. The germline gives CDR1 MGHDK, CDR2 SYGVNS. The chain is built from TRBV25-1 and TRBJ2-1; 9 nucleotides line up with TRBD2. The TCR was taken from a female donor with multiple sclerosis, enrolled in a pregnancy study. Sequencing was performed on peripheral blood, taken in the second trimester of pregnancy. The chain's CDR3 is CASSLSGSSYNEQFF. The CDR3 region has the DNA TGTGCCAGCAGCCTTAGCGGGAGCTCCTACAATGAGCAGTTCTTC.